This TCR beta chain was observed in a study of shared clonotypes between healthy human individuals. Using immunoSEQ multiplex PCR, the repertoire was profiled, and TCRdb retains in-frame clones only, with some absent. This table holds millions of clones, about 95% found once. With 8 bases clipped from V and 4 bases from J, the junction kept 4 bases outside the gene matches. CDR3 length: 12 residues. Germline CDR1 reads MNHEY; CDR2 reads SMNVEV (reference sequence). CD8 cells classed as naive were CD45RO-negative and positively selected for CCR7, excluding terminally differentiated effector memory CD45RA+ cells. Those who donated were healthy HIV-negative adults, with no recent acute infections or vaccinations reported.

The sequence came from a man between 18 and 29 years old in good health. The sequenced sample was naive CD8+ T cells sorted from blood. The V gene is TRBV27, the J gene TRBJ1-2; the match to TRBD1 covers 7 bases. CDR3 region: CASQGGSYGYTF. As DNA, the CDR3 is TGTGCCAGCCAGGGGGGTTCCTATGGCTACACCTTC.